Sequencing of this T cell receptor (beta chain) was carried out in a study of spatial heterogeneity in lung cancer. TCRdb reanalysed the 5' RACE reads using MiXCR and keeps one entry per CDR3 protein. The sample has approximately 3,700 distinct CDR3 sequences, over 4.5% seen once. The CDR3 is 16 amino acids. Trimming cost V 3 bases and J 10 bases; bases outside gene matches: 14. CDR1 DFQATT and CDR2 SNEGSKA come from the germline V gene (reference sequence). Time point here: sample taken at primary tumor resection. Whole RNA from tumor, nontumor lung or frozen PBMC was sequenced unsorted. Study-level points and caveats: Within tumors, counts of expanded alpha and beta TCRs tracked tumor mutation counts.

This clonotype is medium-sized. The antigen remains unidentified. The chain links TRBV20-1 to TRBJ2-1; 11 positions match TRBD2. The TCR was taken from a female donor with early-stage non-small cell lung cancer. Sequences were derived from lung tumor tissue, sampled at surgery. The CDR3 coding sequence is TGCAGTGCTAGGCGCCCGCGGACTAGCGGGTTCTGGGAGCAGTTCTTC. As protein: CSARRPRTSGFWEQFF.